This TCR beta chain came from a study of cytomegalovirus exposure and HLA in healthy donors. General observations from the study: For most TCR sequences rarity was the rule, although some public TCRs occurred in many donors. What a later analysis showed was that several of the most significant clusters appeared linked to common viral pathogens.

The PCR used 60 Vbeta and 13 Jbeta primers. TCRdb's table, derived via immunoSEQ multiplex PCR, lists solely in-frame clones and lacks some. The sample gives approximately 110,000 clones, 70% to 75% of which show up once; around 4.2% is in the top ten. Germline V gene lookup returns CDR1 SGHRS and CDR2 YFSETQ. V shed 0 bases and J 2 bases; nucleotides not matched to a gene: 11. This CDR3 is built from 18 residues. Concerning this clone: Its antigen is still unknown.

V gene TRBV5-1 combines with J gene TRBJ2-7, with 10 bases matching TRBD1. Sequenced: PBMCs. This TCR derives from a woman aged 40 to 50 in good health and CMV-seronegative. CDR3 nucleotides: TGCGCCAGCAGCTTGGCGGCCACCGGGACAGGGGTACCCTACGAGCAGTACTTC. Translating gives CASSLAATGTGVPYEQYF.